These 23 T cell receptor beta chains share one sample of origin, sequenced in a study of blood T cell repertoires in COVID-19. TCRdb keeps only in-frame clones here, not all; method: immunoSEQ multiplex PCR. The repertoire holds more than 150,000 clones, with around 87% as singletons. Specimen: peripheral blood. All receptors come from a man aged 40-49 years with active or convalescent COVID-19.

The CDR3 DNA reads as TGTGCCAGCAGTGGGCGAGGAGGACCAGATACGCAGTATTTT. Amino acids: CASSGRGGPDTQYF. The rearrangement links TRBV25-1 to TRBJ2-3; possibly TRBD2 for D (5 bases). The CDR3 has 14 residues. V gave up 4 bases and J gave up 4 bases, with 12 bases separating them. In germline, CDR1 is MGHDK, CDR2 SYGVNS.

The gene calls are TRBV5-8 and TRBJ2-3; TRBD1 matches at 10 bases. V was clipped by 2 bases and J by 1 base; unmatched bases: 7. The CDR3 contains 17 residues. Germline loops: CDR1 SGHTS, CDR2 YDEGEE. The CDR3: CASSLLGTGAGTDTQYF. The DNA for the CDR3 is TGTGCCAGCAGCTTACTGGGGACAGGGGCCGGCACAGATACGCAGTATTTT.

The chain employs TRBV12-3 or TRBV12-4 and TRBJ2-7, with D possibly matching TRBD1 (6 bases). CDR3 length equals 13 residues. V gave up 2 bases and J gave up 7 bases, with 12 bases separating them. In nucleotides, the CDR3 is TGTGCCAGCAGTTTAATCAGGGGCGGGGAGCAGTACTTC. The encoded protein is CASSLIRGGEQYF.

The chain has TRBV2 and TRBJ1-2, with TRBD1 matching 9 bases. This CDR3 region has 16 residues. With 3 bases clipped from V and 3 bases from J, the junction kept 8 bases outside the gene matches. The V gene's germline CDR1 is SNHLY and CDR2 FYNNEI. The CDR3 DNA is TGTGCCAGCAGTGAGAGCAGGGACAGGGTGGACTATGGCTACACCTTC. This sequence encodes CASSESRDRVDYGYTF.

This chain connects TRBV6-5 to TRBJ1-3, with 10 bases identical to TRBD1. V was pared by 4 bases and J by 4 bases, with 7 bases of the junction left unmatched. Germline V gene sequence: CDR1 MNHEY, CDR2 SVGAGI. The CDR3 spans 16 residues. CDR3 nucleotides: TGTGCCAGCAGTTCAGGGACAGGGGTGACCGGAAACACCATATATTTT. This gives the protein CASSSGTGVTGNTIYF.

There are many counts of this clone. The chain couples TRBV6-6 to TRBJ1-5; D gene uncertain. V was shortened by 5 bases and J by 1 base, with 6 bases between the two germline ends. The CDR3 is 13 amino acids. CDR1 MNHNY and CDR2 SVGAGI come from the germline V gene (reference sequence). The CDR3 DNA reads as TGTGCCAGCAGTCCGGGGAGCAATCAGCCCCAGCATTTT. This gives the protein CASSPGSNQPQHF.

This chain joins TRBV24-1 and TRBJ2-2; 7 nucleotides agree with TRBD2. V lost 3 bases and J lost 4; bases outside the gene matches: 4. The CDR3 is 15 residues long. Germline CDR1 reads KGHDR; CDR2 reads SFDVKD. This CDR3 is CATSDPGGITGELFF. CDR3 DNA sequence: TGTGCCACCAGTGATCCCGGGGGGATCACCGGGGAGCTGTTTTTT.

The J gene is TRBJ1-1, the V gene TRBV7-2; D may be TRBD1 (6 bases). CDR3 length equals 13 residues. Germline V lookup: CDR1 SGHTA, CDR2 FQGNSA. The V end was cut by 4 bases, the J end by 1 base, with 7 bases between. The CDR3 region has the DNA TGTGCCAGCAGCTACAGGGAGAACACTGAAGCTTTCTTT. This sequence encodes CASSYRENTEAFF.

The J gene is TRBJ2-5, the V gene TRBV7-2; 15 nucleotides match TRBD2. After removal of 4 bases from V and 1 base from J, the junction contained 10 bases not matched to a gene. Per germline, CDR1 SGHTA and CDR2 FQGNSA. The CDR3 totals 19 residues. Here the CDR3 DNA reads TGTGCCAGCAGCTCAATCCGCGGGACTAGCGGGGGGCGCCAAGAGACCCAGTACTTC. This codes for CASSSIRGTSGGRQETQYF.

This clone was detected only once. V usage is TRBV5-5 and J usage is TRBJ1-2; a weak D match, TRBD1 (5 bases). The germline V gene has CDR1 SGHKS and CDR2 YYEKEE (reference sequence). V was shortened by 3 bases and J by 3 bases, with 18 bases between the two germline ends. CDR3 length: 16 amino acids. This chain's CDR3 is CASSYPKGALDYGYTF. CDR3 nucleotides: TGTGCCAGCAGCTATCCAAAAGGGGCCCTGGACTATGGCTACACCTTC. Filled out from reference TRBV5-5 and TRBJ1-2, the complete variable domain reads DAGVTQSPTHLIKTRGQQVTLRCSPISGHKSVSWYQQVLGQGPQFIFQYYEKEERGRGNFPDRFSARQFPNYSSELNVNALLLGDSALYLCASSYPKGALDYGYTFGSGTRLTVV.

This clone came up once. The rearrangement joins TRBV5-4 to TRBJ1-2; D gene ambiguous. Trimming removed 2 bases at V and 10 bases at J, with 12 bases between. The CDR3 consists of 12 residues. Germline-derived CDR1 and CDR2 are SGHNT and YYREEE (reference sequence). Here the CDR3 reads CASSFSGENYTF. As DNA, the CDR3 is TGTGCCAGCAGCTTCTCCGGGGAGAACTACACCTTC.

The CDR3 nucleotides are TGTGCCAGCAGCTTATCGTCGCAAGCTTTGAACACTGAAGCTTTCTTT. Residues: CASSLSSQALNTEAFF. The V and J genes are TRBV11-1 and TRBJ1-1; D is unclear. Germline assignment: CDR1 SGHAT and CDR2 FQDESV (reference sequence). CDR3 size: 16 residues. Trimming left V 2 bases short and J 0 bases short, with 13 bases between.

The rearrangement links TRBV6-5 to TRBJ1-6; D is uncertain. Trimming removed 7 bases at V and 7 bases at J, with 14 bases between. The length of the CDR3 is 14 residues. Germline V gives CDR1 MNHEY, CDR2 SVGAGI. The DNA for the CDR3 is TGTGCCAGCACTCCCGGTGCGGGGAATTCACCCCTCCACTTT. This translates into CASTPGAGNSPLHF.

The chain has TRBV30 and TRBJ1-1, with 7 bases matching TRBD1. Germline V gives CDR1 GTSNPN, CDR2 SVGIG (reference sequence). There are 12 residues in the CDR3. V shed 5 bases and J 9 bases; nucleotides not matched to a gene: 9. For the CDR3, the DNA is TGTGCCTGGGAAACCCGACAGGGTAAAGCTTTCTTT. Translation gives CAWETRQGKAFF.

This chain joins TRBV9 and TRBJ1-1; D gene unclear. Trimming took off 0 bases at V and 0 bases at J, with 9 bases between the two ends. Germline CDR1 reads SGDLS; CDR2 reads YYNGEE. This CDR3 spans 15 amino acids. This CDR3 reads CASSVDAGMNTEAFF. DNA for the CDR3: TGTGCCAGCAGCGTAGATGCAGGCATGAACACTGAAGCTTTCTTT.

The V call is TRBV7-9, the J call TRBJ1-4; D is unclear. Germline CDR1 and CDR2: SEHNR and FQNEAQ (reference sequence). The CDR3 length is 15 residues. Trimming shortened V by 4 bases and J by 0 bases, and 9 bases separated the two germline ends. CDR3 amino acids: CASSSPGPTNEKLFF. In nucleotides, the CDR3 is TGTGCCAGCAGCTCCCCAGGTCCAACTAATGAAAAACTGTTTTTT.

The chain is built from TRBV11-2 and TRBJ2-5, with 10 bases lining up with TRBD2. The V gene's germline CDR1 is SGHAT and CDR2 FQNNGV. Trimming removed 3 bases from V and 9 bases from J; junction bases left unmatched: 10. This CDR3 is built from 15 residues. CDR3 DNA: TGTGCCAGCAGCTTCCGGACTAGCGGCGACCGGGCCCAGTACTTC. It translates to CASSFRTSGDRAQYF.

The CDR3 DNA reads TGTGCCAGCGCGGGGATGTTGAATTCACCCCTCCACTTT. This translates into CASAGMLNSPLHF. The chain uses TRBV7-9 and TRBJ1-6, with no clear D. The CDR3 is 13 amino acids. Germline CDR1 and CDR2: SEHNR and FQNEAQ (reference sequence). The V gene lost 8 bases and the J gene lost 7 bases, with 12 bases spanning the gap.

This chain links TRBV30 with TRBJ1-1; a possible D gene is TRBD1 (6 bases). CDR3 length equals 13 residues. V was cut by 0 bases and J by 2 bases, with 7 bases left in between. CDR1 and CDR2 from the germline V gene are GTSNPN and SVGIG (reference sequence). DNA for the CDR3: TGTGCCTGGAGTGTACAGGGAAACACTGAAGCTTTCTTT. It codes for CAWSVQGNTEAFF.

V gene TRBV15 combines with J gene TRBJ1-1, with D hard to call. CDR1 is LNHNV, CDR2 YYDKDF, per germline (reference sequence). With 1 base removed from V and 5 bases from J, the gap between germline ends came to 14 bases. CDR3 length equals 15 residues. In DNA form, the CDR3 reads TGTGCCACCAGCAGAGTAGGAGCGGGCCAAACTGAAGCTTTCTTT. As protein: CATSRVGAGQTEAFF.

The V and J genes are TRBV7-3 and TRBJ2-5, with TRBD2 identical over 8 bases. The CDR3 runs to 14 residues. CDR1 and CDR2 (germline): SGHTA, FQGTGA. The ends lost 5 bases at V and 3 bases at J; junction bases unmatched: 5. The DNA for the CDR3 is TGTGCCAGCAGCACAAGCGGGGGAGAAGAGACCCAGTACTTC. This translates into CASSTSGGEETQYF.

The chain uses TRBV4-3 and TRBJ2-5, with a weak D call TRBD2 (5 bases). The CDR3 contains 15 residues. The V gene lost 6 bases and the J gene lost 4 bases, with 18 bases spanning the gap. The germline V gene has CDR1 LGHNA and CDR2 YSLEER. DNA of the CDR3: TGCGCCAGCAGTACCGGGTCGCGCGGAGGAGAGACCCAGTACTTC. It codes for CASSTGSRGGETQYF.

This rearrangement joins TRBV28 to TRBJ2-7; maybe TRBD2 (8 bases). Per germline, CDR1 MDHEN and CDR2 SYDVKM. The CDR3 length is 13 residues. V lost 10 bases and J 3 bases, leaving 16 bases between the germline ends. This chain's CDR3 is CATGGGQRYEQYF. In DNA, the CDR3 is TGTGCCACCGGGGGGGGACAGCGCTACGAGCAGTACTTC.